The present T cell receptor beta chain was sequenced within a study of molecular identifiers for immune sequencing clone quantification (dated 2018 in TCRdb). Notes on the research overall: In a replicate experiment, RNA from about 20,000 or 100,000 naive CD8 T cells was split into five aliquots, four of which were sequenced. This methods study benchmarked molecular-identifier clustering-based TCR repertoire sequencing (MIDCIRS) and TCR RNA copy counting, using CD8 T cells to do so. The paper's findings and limits, for the study overall: Modeling gave about three recovered TCR RNA copies per cell versus 8 to 10 by digital PCR, implying about 30% capture efficiency. When barcode sub-clustering was not used, chimeric consensus sequences inflated TCR diversity, with chimeras reaching as high as 47%. In CMV-specific effector cells, over 98% of molecules were held by clones above 20 RNA copies, whereas under 1% of molecules were held by such clones in naive cells. Spiked-in Jurkat TCR RNA (10 copies' worth), which is not part of the donor repertoire, was contained in the naive libraries. The sizes of highly expanded clones could end up underestimated when identical TCR molecules share a barcode. Spiked-in Jurkat TCR RNA equal to a single cell's worth was reported to be detectable even within 1,100,000 naive CD8 T cells.

Naive CD8 T cell libraries were made from roughly 18,000 to 920,000 sorted cells using 10%, 30% or 50% of purified RNA. Naive CD8 T cells, defined as CD8+CD4-CCR7+CD45RA+, were FACS-sorted into RLT Plus buffer on a BD FACSAria II. Approximately nine TCR copies' worth of Jurkat RNA were spiked into about 20,000-1,000,000 naive CD8 T cell samples to test detection sensitivity. CD8 T cells were enriched with RosetteSep CD8+ T Cell Enrichment Cocktail and Ficoll-Paque, followed by ACK red cell lysis. CDR1 and CDR2 (SGHAT, FQNNGV) derive from the germline V gene. V loses 2 bases of germline sequence and J loses 5 bases, and the interval between the two ends is 5 bases. From the cysteine up to the phenylalanine, the CDR3 has a length of 12 residues. Here the CDR3 DNA is all that survives: 36 bases in frame from base 1. Preparation of the library involved PCR. The run used a NextSeq 500. Preparation of bulk TCR libraries followed a previously described approach, with the TCR primers listed in Table S5. The Qiagen AllPrep DNA/RNA kit was used to purify total RNA. Before any analysis, reads coming from multiple sequencing runs of the same library were combined into one pool. The authors processed their data as follows. Reads were retained only if an exact TCR constant sequence was present, and the retained reads were trimmed to 150 nt and grouped according to their 12-nt molecular barcodes. Reads in each barcode group were sub-clustered using a 15% Levenshtein threshold, and a quality-weighted consensus sequence was built for each RNA molecule. Non-functional sequences were discarded, and so were lower-count sequences lying one edit away from another sequence. On the basis of fitting two negative binomial distributions, barcode sub-clusters with fewer than 20% of the maximum read count were discarded. Using fastp trimming at Q25 and MiXCR clonotype assembly, TCRdb reanalyzed the public sequencing data and kept in-frame beta chains. Every entry covers one CDR3 protein and lists the most common genes and DNA from its rows. The V and J calls follow TCRdb's processing rather than the paper's. A total of under 800,000 distinct CDR3 sequences appear in this sample, about 25% of them only once. The ten largest clonotypes hold 0.78% of the sample.

This clonotype was detected only a few times. What this receptor recognizes is not known. Base qualities are not provided; no much larger clone lies one nucleotide away. The chain couples TRBV11-2 to TRBJ2-3; confidence is insufficient to name the D gene. This receptor was obtained from a human donor in good health. Some libraries in this study had Jurkat cell RNA spiked in. Material for sequencing was naive CD8+ T cells from blood, with Jurkat cell RNA spiked in. The cell subset or site label of this sample denotes: FACS-sorted CD8+CD4-CCR7+CD45RA+ naive T cells. CDR3 protein: CASSLSQDTQYF. At the DNA level, the sequence is TGTGCCAGCAGCTTATCCCAAGATACGCAGTATTTT.